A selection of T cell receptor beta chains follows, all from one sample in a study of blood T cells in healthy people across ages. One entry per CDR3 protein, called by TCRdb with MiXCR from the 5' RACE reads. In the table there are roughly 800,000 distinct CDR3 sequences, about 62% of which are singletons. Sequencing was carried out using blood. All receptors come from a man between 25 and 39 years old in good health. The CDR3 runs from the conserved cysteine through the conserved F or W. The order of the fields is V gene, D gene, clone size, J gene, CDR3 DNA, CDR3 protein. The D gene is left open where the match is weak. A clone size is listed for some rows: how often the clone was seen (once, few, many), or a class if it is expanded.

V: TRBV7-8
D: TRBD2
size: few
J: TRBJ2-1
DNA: TGTGCCAGCAGAAGACTAGCGGGGGGGCGGGATGGAAAAGAGCAGTTCTTC
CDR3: CASRRLAGGRDGKEQFF

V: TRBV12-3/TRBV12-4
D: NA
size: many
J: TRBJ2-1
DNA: TGTGCCAGCAATGACATAATGGGGGATAATGAGCAGTTCTTC
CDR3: CASNDIMGDNEQFF

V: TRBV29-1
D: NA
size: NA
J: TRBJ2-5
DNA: TGCAGCGCCGAAGCGAGTCAGAGCCGGACGTGGGAGACCCAGTACTTC
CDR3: CSAEASQSRTWETQYF

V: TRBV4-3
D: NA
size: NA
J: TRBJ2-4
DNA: TGCGCCAGCAGCCAGGGAGTGAGTAAAAACATTCAGTACTTC
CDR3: CASSQGVSKNIQYF

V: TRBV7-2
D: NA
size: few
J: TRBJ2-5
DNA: TGTGCCAGCAGCTTACCAGAGGCAGTGGGGACCCAGTACTTC
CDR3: CASSLPEAVGTQYF

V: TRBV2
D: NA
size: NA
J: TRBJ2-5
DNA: TGTGCCAGCAGTTTGCGCACTAGTGTTCAGACCCAGTACTTC
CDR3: CASSLRTSVQTQYF

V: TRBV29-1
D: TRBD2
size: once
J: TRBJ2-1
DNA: TGCAGCGCAATACTGGCGGGAGAGACCCAGTTCTTC
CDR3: CSAILAGETQFF

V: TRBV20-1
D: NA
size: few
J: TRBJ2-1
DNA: TGCAGTGCCGAGGAGGGGGGGGCCGGTGATGAGCAGTTCTTC
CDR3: CSAEEGGAGDEQFF

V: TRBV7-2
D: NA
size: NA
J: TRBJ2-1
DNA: TGTGCCAGCAGCCTCCTAGTAATGGCAGACAATGAGCAGTTCTTC
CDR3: CASSLLVMADNEQFF

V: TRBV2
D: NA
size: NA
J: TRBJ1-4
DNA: TGTGCCAGCAAGAACCAGGAAAAACTGTTTTTT
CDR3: CASKNQEKLFF

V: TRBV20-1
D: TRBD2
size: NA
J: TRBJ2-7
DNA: TGCAGTGCGCCTGGACTAGCGCATAACGAGCAGTACTTC
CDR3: CSAPGLAHNEQYF

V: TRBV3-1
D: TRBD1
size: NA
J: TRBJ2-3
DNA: TGTGCCAGCAGCCAAGACGGAACTACAGGGACAGTCACAGATACGCAGTATTTT
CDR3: CASSQDGTTGTVTDTQYF

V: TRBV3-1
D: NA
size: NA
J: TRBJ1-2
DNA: TGTGCCAGCAGCCAATTGACAAGTAACTATGGCTACACCTTC
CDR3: CASSQLTSNYGYTF

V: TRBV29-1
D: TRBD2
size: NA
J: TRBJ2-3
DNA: TGCAGCGTTACCGGACTAGCGGGAGGAGGGGATACGCAGTATTTT
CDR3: CSVTGLAGGGDTQYF

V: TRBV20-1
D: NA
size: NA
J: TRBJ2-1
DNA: TGCAGTGCTCATCCCGGGACGATCACCTTTGGCGAGCAGTTCTTC
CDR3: CSAHPGTITFGEQFF

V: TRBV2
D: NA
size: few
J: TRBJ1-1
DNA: TGTGCCAGCAGTGAAGAGTGGCCCCCAGAGGAAGCTTTCTTT
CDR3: CASSEEWPPEEAFF

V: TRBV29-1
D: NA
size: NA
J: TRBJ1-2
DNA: TGCAGCGTCGCTGAGACAAACTATGGCTACACCTTC
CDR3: CSVAETNYGYTF

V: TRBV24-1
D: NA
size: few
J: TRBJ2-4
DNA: TGTGCCACCAGTCCGGGTTGGCAGGGGGGTAAAAACATTCAGTACTTC
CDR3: CATSPGWQGGKNIQYF

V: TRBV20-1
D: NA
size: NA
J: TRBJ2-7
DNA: TGCAGTGCTAGCGGACCGCAGAGCTCCTACGAGCAGTACTTC
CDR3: CSASGPQSSYEQYF

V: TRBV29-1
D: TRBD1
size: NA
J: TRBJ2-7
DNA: TGCAGCGTTACTGGGACAGGGAGCTACGAGCAGTACTTC
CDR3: CSVTGTGSYEQYF

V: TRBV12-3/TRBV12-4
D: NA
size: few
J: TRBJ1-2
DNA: TGTGCCAGCAGTTCCTCGGCTGAGGCAATATATGGCTACACCTTC
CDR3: CASSSSAEAIYGYTF

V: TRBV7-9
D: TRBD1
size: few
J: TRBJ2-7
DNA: TGTGCCAGCAGCCGAGGGGTGGGACAGGGCTCGTACGAGCAGTACTTC
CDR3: CASSRGVGQGSYEQYF

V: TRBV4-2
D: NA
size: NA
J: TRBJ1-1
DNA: TGTGCCAGCAGCCGAAGGGGGGAGATGAACACTGAAGCTTTCTTT
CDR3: CASSRRGEMNTEAFF

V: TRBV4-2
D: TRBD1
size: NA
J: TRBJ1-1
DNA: TGTGCCAGCAGCCAGACAGGGTCTGAAGCTTTCTTT
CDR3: CASSQTGSEAFF

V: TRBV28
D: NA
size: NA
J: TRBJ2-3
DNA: TGTGCCAGCAGTTTGGGTAGCGTAACAGATACGCAGTATTTT
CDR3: CASSLGSVTDTQYF

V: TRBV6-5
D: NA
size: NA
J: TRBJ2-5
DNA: TGTGCCAGCAGTCGTACCCCAACTTGGGAGACCCAGTACTTC
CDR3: CASSRTPTWETQYF

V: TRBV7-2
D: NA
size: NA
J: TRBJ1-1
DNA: TGTGCCAGTAGCCGGGGAGGGGAGGGGAACACTGAAGCTTTCTTT
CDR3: CASSRGGEGNTEAFF

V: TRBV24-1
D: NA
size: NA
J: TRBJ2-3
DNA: TGTGCCACCAGTGAAGGCAAGAGCACAGATACGCAGTATTTT
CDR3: CATSEGKSTDTQYF

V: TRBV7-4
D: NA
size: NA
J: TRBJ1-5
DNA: TGTGCCACGGACGTGAATAGCAATCAGCCCCAGCATTTT
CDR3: CATDVNSNQPQHF

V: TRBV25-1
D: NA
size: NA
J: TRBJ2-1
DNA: TGTGCCAGCAGTGAAGGGGTAAATGAGCAGTTCTTC
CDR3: CASSEGVNEQFF

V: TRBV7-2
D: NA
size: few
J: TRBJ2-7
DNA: TGTGCCAGCAGCCATGTTCTGAGGAGCTCCTACGAGCAGTACTTC
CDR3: CASSHVLRSSYEQYF

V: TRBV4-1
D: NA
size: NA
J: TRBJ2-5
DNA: TGCGCCAGCAGCCACCTCGGACTGGAGACCCAGTACTTC
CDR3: CASSHLGLETQYF

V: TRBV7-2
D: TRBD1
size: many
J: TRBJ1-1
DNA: TGTGCCAGCAGCATTAACAGGGGGCACGACACTGAAGCTTTCTTT
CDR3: CASSINRGHDTEAFF

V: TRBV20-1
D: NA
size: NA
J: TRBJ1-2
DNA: TGCAGTGCTACACTTGAGACGGAGCTTGGCTACACCTTC
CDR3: CSATLETELGYTF

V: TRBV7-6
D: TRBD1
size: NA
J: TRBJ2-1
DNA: TGTGCCAGCAGCACGAGACAGGGGAGTGAGCAGTTCTTC
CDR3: CASSTRQGSEQFF

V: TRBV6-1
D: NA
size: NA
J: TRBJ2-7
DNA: TGTGCCAGCAGTGCCAGGGAGGTCTACGAGCAGTACTTC
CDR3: CASSAREVYEQYF

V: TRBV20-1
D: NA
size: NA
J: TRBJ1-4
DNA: TGCAGTGCTAGCGCGGACAGTCGCTTTACTTCAAAACTGTTTTTT
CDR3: CSASADSRFTSKLFF

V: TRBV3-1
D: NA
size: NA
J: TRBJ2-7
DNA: TGTGCCAGCAGCCAGGGACTCGTGAGCTCCTACGAGCAGTACTTC
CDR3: CASSQGLVSSYEQYF